The clone carrying this T cell receptor (beta chain) has ten or more counts. This CDR3 spans 11 amino acids. Trimming took off 2 bases at V and 5 bases at J, with 7 bases between the two ends. CDR1 GTSNPN and CDR2 SVGIG come from the germline V gene (reference sequence). The data were obtained in a study of T-cell reconstitution after alpha-beta-depleted transplantation in children. Library preparation (for TCRbeta) was performed with unique molecular identifiers. TCRdb re-called the PCR reads with MiXCR, one entry per CDR3 protein. The table has some 590,000 distinct CDR3 sequences, roughly 10% seen once.

The sample in question was PBMCs from the stem cell graft donor, obtained from the stem cell graft. The sequence was collected from a human donor who donated a stem cell graft to a child with acute myeloid leukemia. The V and J genes are TRBV30 and TRBJ2-7; no firm D call. CDR3 nucleotide sequence: TGTGCCTGGAGTCCCTCTAACGAGCAGTACTTC. This translates into CAWSPSNEQYF.